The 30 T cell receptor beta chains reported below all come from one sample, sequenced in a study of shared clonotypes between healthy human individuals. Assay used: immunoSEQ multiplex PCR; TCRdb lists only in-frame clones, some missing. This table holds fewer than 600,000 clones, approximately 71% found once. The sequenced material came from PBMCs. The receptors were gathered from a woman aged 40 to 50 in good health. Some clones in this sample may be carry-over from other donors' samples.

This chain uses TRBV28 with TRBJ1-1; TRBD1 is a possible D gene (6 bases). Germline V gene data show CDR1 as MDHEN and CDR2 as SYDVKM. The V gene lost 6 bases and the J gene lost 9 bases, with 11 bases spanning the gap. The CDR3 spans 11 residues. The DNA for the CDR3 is TGTGCCAGCAGGGGGGACATGAAAGCTTTCTTT. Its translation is CASRGDMKAFF.

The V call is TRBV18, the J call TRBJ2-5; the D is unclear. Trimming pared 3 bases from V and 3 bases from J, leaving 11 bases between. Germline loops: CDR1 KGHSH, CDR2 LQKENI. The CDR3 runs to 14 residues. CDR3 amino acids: CASSPSGREETQYF. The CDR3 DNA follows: TGTGCCAGCTCACCGTCTGGTAGAGAAGAGACCCAGTACTTC. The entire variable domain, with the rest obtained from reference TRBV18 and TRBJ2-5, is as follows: NAGVMQNPRHLVRRRGQEARLRCSPMKGHSHVYWYRQLPEEGLKFMVYLQKENIIDESGMPKERFSAEFPKEGPSILRIQQVVRGDSAAYFCASSPSGREETQYFGPGTRLLVL.

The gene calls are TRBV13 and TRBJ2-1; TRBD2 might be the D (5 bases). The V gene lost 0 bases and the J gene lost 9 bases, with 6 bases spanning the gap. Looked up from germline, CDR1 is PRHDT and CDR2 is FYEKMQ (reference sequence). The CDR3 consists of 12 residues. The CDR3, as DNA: TGTGCCAGCAGCTTAGGCCGGGGTGAGCAGTTCTTC. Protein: CASSLGRGEQFF.

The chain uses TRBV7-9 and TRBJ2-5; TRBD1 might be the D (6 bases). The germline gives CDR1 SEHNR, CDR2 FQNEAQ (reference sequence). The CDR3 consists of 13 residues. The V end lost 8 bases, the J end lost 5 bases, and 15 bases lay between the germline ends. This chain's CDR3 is CASLPGVGETQYF. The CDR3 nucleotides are TGTGCCAGCCTTCCAGGGGTAGGGGAGACCCAGTACTTC.

CDR3 loop: CASSVDSDSITDTQYF. CDR3 bases: TGTGCCAGCAGCGTAGATTCTGACAGCATCACAGATACGCAGTATTTT. This chain uses TRBV9 with TRBJ2-3; tentatively, D is TRBD1 (5 bases). The V end lost 0 bases, the J end lost 2 bases, and 13 bases lay between the germline ends. From germline, CDR1 is SGDLS and CDR2 YYNGEE. This CDR3 comprises 16 residues. The variable domain in full, with the rest retrieved from reference TRBV9 and TRBJ2-3, is DSGVTQTPKHLITATGQRVTLRCSPRSGDLSVYWYQQSLDQGLQFLIQYYNGEERAKGNILERFSAQQFPDLHSELNLSSLELGDSALYFCASSVDSDSITDTQYFGPGTRLTVL.

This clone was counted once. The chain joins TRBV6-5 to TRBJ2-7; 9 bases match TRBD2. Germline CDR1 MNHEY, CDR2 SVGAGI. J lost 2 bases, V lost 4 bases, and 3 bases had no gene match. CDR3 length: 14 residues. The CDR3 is CASSSREGTYEQYF. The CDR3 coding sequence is TGTGCCAGCAGTTCGCGGGAGGGCACCTACGAGCAGTACTTC.

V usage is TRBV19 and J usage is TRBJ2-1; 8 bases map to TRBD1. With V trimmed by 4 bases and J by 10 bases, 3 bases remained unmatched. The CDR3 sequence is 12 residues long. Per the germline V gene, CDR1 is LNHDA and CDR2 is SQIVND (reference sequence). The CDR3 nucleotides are TGTGCCAGTAGTACAGGGGGCAGGGAGCAGTTCTTC. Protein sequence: CASSTGGREQFF.

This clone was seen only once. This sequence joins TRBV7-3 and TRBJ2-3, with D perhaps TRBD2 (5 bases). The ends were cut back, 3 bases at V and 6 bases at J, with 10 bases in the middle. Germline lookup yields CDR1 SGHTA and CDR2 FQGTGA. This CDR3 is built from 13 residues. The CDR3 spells CASSLGIADTQYF. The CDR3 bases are TGTGCCAGCAGCTTGGGAATAGCGGATACGCAGTATTTT.

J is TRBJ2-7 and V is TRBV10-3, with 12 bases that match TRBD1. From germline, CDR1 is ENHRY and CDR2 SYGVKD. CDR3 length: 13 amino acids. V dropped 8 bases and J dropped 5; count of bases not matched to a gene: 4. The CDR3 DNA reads TGTGCCATCCGGGACAGGGGGCCTCACGAGCAGTACTTC. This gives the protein CAIRDRGPHEQYF.

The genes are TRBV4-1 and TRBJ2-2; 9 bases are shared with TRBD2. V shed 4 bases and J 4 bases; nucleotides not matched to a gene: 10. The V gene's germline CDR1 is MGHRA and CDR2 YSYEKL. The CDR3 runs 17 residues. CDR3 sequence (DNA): TGCGCCAGCAGCCTACTACGGCTAGCGGGGACCACCGGGGAGCTGTTTTTT. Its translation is CASSLLRLAGTTGELFF.

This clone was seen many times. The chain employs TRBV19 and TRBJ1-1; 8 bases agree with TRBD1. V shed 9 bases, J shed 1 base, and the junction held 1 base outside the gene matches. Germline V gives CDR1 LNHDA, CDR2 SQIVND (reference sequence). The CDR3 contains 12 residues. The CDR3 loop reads CASGTGNTEAFF. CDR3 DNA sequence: TGTGCCAGCGGGACAGGGAACACTGAAGCTTTCTTT.

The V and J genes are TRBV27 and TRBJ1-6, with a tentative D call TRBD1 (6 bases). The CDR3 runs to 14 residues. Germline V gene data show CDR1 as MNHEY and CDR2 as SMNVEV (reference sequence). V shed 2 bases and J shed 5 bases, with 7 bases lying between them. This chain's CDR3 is CASSLQGNNSPLHF. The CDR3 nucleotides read TGTGCCAGCAGTTTACAGGGGAATAATTCACCCCTCCACTTT.

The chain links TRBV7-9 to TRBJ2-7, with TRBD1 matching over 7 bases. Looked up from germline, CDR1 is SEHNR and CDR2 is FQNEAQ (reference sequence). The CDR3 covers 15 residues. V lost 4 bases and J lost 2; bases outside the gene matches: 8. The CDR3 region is CASSYYRDRAYEQYF. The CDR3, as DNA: TGTGCCAGCAGCTACTACCGGGACAGAGCCTACGAGCAGTACTTC.

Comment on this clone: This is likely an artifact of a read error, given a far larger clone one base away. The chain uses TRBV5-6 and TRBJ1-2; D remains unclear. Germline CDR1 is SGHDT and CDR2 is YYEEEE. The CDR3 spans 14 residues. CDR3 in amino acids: CVSSLAMDGYGYTF. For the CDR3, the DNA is TGTGTCAGCAGCTTGGCCATGGACGGCTATGGCTACACCTTC.

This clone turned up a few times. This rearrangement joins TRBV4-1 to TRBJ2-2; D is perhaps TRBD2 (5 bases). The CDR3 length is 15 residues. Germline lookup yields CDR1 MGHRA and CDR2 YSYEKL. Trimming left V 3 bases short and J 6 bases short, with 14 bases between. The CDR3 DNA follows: TGCGCCAGCAGCCACCAGGAGGTGAGGTCCGGGGAGCTGTTTTTT. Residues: CASSHQEVRSGELFF.

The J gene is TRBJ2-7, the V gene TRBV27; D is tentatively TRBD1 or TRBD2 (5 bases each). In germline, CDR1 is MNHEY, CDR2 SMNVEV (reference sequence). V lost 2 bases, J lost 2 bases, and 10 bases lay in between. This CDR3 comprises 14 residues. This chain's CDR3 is CASSLAGTTYEQYF. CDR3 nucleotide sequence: TGTGCCAGCAGTTTAGCAGGGACCACCTACGAGCAGTACTTC.

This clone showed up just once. Here the CDR3 reads CATSRTWTGLPDQPQHF. The CDR3 DNA reads as TGTGCCACCAGCAGAACATGGACAGGCCTCCCCGATCAGCCCCAGCATTTT. This chain joins TRBV15 and TRBJ1-5; 7 positions agree with TRBD1. Per the germline V gene, CDR1 is LNHNV and CDR2 is YYDKDF (reference sequence). The ends lost 2 bases at V and 5 bases at J; junction bases unmatched: 12. The CDR3 is made up of 17 amino acids.

The CDR3 bases are TGTGCCAGCAGTTCCGGGACTAGTAGGGGTTACGAGCAGTACTTC. It encodes CASSSGTSRGYEQYF. This rearrangement joins TRBV28 to TRBJ2-7, with 8 bases matching TRBD2. The J segment lost 4 bases and the V segment lost 4 bases, leaving 9 bases of the junction unmatched. Germline CDR1 MDHEN, CDR2 SYDVKM. This CDR3 has 15 residues.

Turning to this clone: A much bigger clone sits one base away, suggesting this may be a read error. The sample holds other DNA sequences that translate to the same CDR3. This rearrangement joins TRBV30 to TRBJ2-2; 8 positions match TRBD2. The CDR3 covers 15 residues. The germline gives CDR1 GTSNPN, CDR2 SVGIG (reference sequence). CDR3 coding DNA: TGTGCCTGGAAGGAAGTCGGGGGGGAAACCGGGGAGCTGTTCTTT. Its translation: CAWKEVGGETGELFF. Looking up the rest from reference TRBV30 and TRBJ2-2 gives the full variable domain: SQTIHQWPATLVQPVGSPLSLECTVEGTSNPNLYWYRQAAGRGLQLLFYSVGIGQISSEVPQNLSASRPQDRQFILSSKKLLLSDSGFYLCAWKEVGGETGELFFGEGSRLTVL.

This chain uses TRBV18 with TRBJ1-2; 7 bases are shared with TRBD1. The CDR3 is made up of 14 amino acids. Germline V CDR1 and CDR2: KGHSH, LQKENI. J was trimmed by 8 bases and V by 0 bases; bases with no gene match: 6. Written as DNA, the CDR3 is TGTGCCAGCTCACCACCGGGGCAGGGGGACGGCTACACCTTC. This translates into CASSPPGQGDGYTF.

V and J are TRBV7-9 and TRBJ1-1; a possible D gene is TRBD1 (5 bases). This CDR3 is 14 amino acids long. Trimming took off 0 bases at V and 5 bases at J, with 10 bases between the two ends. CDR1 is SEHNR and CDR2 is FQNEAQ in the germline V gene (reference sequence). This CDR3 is CASSLAQGTTEAFF. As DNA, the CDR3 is TGTGCCAGCAGCTTAGCGCAAGGGACGACTGAAGCTTTCTTT.

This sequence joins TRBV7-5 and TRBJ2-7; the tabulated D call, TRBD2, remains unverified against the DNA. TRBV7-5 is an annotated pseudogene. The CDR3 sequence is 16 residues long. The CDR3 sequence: CARRKTGRVGVDEQYF. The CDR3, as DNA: TGTGCCAGAAGGAAAACTGGGAGGGTAGGCGTTGACGAGCAGTACTTC.

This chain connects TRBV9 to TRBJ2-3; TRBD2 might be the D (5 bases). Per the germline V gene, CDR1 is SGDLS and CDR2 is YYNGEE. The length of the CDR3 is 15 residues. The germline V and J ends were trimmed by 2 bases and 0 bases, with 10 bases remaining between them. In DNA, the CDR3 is TGTGCCAGCAGCGTTGGACTTTCTAGCACAGATACGCAGTATTTT. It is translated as CASSVGLSSTDTQYF.

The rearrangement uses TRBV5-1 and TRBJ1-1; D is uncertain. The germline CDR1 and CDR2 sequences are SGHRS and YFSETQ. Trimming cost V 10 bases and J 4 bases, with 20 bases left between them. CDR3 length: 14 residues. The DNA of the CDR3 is TGCGCCTCCATCGCCACGGCCGGGAGCACTGAAGCTTTCTTT. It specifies CASIATAGSTEAFF.

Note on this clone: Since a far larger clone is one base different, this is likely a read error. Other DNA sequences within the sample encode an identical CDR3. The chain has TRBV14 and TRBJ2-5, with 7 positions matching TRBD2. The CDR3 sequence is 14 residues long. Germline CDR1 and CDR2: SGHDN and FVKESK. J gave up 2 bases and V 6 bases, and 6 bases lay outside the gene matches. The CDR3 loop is CASSRFGGQETQYF. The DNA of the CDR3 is TGTGCCAGCAGTCGATTCGGGGGGCAAGAGACCCAGTACTTC.

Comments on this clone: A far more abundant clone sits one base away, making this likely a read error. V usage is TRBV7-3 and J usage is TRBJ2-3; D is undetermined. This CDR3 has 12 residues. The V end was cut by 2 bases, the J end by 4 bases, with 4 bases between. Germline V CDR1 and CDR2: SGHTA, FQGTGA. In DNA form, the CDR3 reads TGTGCCAGCAGCTTAGGTCCAGATACGCAGTATTTT. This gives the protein CASSLGPDTQYF.

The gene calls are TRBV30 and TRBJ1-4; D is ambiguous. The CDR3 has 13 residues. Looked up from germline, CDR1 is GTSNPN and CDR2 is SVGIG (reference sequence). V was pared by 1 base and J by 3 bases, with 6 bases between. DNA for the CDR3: TGTGCCTGGAGTGGGCTGCCTAATGAAAAACTGTTTTTT. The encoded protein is CAWSGLPNEKLFF.

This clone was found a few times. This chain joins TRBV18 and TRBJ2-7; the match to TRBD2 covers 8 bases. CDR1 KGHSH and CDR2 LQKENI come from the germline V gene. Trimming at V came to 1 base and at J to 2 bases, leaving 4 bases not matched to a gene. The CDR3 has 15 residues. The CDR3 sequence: CASSPQGSGTYEQYF. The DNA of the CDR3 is TGTGCCAGCTCACCACAAGGTAGCGGGACCTACGAGCAGTACTTC. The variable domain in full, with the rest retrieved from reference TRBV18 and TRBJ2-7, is NAGVMQNPRHLVRRRGQEARLRCSPMKGHSHVYWYRQLPEEGLKFMVYLQKENIIDESGMPKERFSAEFPKEGPSILRIQQVVRGDSAAYFCASSPQGSGTYEQYFGPGTRLTVT.

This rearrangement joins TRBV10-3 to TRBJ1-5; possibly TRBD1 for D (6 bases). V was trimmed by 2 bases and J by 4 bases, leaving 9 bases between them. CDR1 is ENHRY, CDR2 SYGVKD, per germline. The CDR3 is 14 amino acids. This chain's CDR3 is CAISETGSNQPQHF. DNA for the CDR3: TGTGCCATCAGTGAGACAGGGAGTAATCAGCCCCAGCATTTT.

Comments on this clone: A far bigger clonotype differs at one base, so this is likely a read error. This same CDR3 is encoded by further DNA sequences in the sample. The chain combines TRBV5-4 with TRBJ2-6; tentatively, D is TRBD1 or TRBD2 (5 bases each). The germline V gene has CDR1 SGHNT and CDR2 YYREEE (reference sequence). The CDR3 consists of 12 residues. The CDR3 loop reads CASRRGTNVLTF. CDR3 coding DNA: TGTGCCAGCAGGAGGGGAACCAACGTCCTGACCTTC.